This T cell receptor beta chain originates from a study of blood T cell repertoires in COVID-19 (dated by TCRdb to 2018 to 2021). Turning to the overall study: Samples covering the acute and convalescent phases of COVID-19 were provided by collaborators in the United States, Italy and Spain. The material from the prospective study consisted of cDNA or gDNA derived from T cells, B-cell-depleted T cells, or PBMCs. Nearly every sample came with metadata listing a de-identified subject ID, COVID-19 status, age in years and sex. A freely available public database, intended as a resource for researchers studying the immune response to SARS-CoV-2, is where the repertoires were released. Samples came from the ongoing ImmuneRACE study (first 160 participants) plus 1,254 subjects from 6 global collaborators. Where HLA class I and class II types were available, the types were taken from metadata supplied by the sample provider, not from assay-based typing. Deeply sampled blood TCRbeta repertoires from subjects exposed to, actively infected with, or recovered from COVID-19 were included in the dataset.

CDR1 and CDR2, per the germline V gene (reference sequence), are GTSNPN and SVGIG. Trimming costs V 0 bases and J 2 bases, and their ends lie 5 bases apart. The CDR3 sequence holds 13 residues, the cysteine and phenylalanine included. Of all the DNA, just the CDR3 is kept, 39 bases in frame from base 1. In regard to this clone: This receptor's antigen is unknown. The sample holds no much larger clone one base away, and base qualities are not on file.

TCRbeta CDR3 regions were amplified from genomic DNA by means of the immunoSEQ Assay, a bias-controlled multiplex PCR. The original methods were these. The number of nucleated cells in each sample was estimated from the amplification of reference gene primers within the assay. To quantify the absolute abundance of each unique TCRbeta CDR3 rearrangement, sequence reads were collapsed and filtered. For each sample, productive Simpson clonality was calculated by taking the square root of Simpson's diversity index across productive rearrangements. Entries here come from immuneACCESS through TCRdb and include only in-frame sequences with V and J called. Some clones fail to appear in such tables; in the studies checked, an unresolved V gene covers under half of the shortfall, and the cause of the remainder is unknown. Clone size and V and J calls were adopted from that table, with D and trimming inferred from the DNA. Here the sample has some 270,000 clones; roughly 90% occur a single time. The ten biggest clones cover about 0.8% of the sample.

Summary of the overall study and its limitations: The amount of clinical and demographic metadata varied by source and participant and was provided uncurated.

Each collaborating institution followed its own protocols to collect whole blood in K2EDTA tubes. For TCRbeta analysis, collaborator samples were shipped as frozen whole blood, as isolated PBMCs, or as DNA extracted from either sample type. What was sequenced was peripheral blood. This TCR was sampled from a man aged 30 to 39 with acute or convalescent COVID-19. This sequence uses TRBV30 and TRBJ1-3, with the D segment identity uncertain. The CDR3 reads CAWSVAAGNTIYF. The nucleotide sequence is TGTGCCTGGAGTGTGGCAGCTGGAAACACCATATATTTT.